Included here is one TCR beta chain sequence, with context. Its antigen is still unknown. One base away there is no much larger clone; base qualities are not given. The junction shows trimming of 5 bases on V and 1 base on J, plus 16 bases between the germline ends. CDR1 is given as SQVTM and CDR2 as ANQGSEA, both from the germline V gene. The CDR3 holds 15 amino acids from the cysteine to the phenylalanine. Of all the DNA, just the CDR3 is kept, 45 bases in frame from base 1. The CDR3 regions of human TCRbeta chains were analyzed by immunosequencing. The study's own analysis went as follows. Repertoire TCRs were checked for matches against a reference library of SARS-CoV-2-specific TCRs that had been generated using the MIRA antigen-specificity platform. Breadth was defined as the fraction of unique TCRs that were SARS-CoV-2-associated, and depth was defined as the fraction of total T cells that were SARS-CoV-2-associated. Using the MIRA data, each spike-specific TCR was assigned both to the spike region to which the TCR was reactive and to a CD4 or CD8 class. Log10-transformed breadth and depth values were compared by one-way ANOVA with Sidak's multiple comparisons tests. TCRdb took over this immuneACCESS table, retaining in-frame rearrangements with V and J assigned. Such tables are incomplete; in checked studies, under half of the missing clones stem from an unresolved V gene, and the remainder is unexplained. V and J calls and clone size follow that table, whereas D and trimming were derived from the DNA. The sample records about 99,000 clones, just over 90% of which are singletons. The ten top clones hold more than 9.5% of the sample.

This specimen comes from a study of T cell responses to AZD1222 COVID-19 vaccine (dated by TCRdb to the early 2020s). Looking at the study overall: AZD1222 recipients whose second dose came at about 4 weeks and those whose second dose came at about 12 weeks were combined into one group, since spike-specific TCR depth and breadth did not differ between the two schedules. A total of around 240 trial participants underwent TCR sequencing, of whom 207 had received two doses of AZD1222 and roughly 26 had received two doses of the MenACWY control vaccine. Enrollment into the trials was organized by age into subgroups of 18-55, 56-69 and 70-plus years, and those subgroups contained about 150, 27 and 61 TCR-sequenced participants, respectively. General findings and caveats noted by the study authors: No day 14 peak-response samples were available, so repertoires were characterized only after the peak T cell response. Conclusions about previously exposed vaccinees are limited because only five to seven AZD1222 recipients were SARS-CoV-2 seropositive at baseline. Reportedly, close to half of the unique spike-specific TCRs recognized epitopes lying outside the regions that are mutated in the B.1.351 and B.1.1.7 variants. The 56-69-year group was small, and its depth increase did not reach significance, likely because of low power. After two AZD1222 doses, spike-specific TCR breadth and depth were significantly higher than at day 0 and than in MenACWY recipients. CD4 TCRs associated with the vaccine covered the entire spike protein, and the dominant responses were in regions 160-218 and 743-854. Most participants were white British and females outnumbered males, and the authors suggested that clonal diversity may have been underestimated.

This sample's time point label indicates: baseline before first vaccination. The vaccinee samples were drawn from two UK trials, COV001 and COV002, one of which was a single-blind randomized controlled phase 2/3 trial testing AZD1222 (ChAdOx1 nCoV-19) in healthy adults. For TCRbeta chain sequencing, PBMC samples from trial participants were taken at day 0 and at day 28 after the second dose. The sequence came from an adult in good health. The chain is assembled from TRBV29-1 and TRBJ2-3; the D gene may be TRBD1 or TRBD2, since each aligns over 6 bases. The sample in question was peripheral blood, obtained on day 0 of AZD1222 vaccination. Read as DNA, the sequence is TGCAGCGTTCGGGGTAAGGGGGAGGGCACAGATACGCAGTATTTT. It translates as CSVRGKGEGTDTQYF.